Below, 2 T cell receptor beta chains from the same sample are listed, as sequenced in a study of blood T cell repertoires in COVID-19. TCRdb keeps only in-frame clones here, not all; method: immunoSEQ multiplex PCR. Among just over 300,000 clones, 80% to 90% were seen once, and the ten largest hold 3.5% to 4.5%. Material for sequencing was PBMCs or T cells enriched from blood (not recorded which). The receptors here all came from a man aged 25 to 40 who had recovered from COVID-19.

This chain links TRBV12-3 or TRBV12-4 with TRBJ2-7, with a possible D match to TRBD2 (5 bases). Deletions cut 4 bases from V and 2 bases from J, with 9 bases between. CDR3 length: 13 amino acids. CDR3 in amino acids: CASSSAGAYEQYF. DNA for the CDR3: TGTGCCAGCAGTTCTGCGGGCGCCTACGAGCAGTACTTC.

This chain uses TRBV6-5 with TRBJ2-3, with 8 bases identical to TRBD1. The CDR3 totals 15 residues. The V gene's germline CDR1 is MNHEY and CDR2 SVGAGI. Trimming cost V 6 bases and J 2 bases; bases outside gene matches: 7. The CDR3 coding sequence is TGTGCCAGCAGACCAGGGACAGGTTTCACAGATACGCAGTATTTT. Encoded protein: CASRPGTGFTDTQYF.